This TCR beta chain is from a study of T cell responses to AZD1222 COVID-19 vaccine. Overall study results and limits: The study reported that nearly half of spike-specific TCRs target unmutated variant regions. Without day 14 samples, only post-peak T cell repertoires were studied.

Turning to this clone: What it binds is unknown.

The analysis combined second doses at about 4 or about 12 weeks. Some clones are missing from TCRdb's copy, which holds only in-frame ones; the method was immunoSEQ multiplex PCR. The data hold approximately 130,000 clones, with roughly 88% observed a single time. The sequenced sample was peripheral blood, obtained 28 days after the second AZD1222 dose. The source of this sequence is an adult who received the AZD1222 COVID-19 vaccine.

CDR3 loop: CASSLLDGQDSYEQYF. The CDR3, as DNA: TGCGCCAGCAGCCTCCTGGACGGACAGGACTCCTACGAGCAGTACTTC. The chain has TRBV4-1 and TRBJ2-7, with 7 positions matching TRBD1. Looked up from germline, CDR1 is MGHRA and CDR2 is YSYEKL. The CDR3 is 16 amino acids. V lost 4 bases and J lost 0; bases outside the gene matches: 9.